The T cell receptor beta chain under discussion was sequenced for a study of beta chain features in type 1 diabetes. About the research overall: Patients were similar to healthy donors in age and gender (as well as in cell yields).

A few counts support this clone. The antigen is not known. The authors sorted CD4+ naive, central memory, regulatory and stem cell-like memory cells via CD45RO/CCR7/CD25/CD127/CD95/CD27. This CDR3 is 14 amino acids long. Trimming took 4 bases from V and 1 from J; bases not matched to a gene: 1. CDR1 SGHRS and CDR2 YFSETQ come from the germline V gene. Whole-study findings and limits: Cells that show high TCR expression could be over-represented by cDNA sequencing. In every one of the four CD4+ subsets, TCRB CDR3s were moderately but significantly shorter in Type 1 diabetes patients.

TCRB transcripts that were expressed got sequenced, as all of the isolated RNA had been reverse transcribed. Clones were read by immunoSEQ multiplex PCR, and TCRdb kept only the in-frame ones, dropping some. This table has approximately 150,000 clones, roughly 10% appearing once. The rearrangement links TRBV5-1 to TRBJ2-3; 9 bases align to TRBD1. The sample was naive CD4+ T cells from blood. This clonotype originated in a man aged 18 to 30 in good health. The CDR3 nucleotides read TGCGCCAGCAGCCGGACAGGGGGCACAGATACGCAGTATTTT. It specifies CASSRTGGTDTQYF. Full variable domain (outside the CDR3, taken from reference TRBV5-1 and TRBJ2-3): KAGVTQTPRYLIKTRGQQVTLSCSPISGHRSVSWYQQTPGQGLQFLFEYFSETQRNKGNFPGRFSGRQFSNSRSEMNVSTLELGDSALYLCASSRTGGTDTQYFGPGTRLTVL.